The rows below give T cell receptor beta chains drawn from one sample of a study of somatic mutations in cytotoxic T cells in rheumatoid arthritis. Clones were sequenced by immunoSEQ multiplex PCR, and TCRdb holds only the in-frame ones, with some missing. The table lists fewer than 30,000 clones, roughly 82% of them singletons. Sequences were obtained from CD8+ T cells sorted from blood. Every receptor here comes from a man aged 45 to 65 in good health. Both conserved end residues are part of each CDR3. The order of the fields is clone size, J gene, V gene, D gene, CDR3 DNA, CDR3 protein. D genes are given only for firm matches. Clone size is shown for a subset of rows, as once, few, many or a class of expanded clone.

abundance: few; j_gene: TRBJ2-1; v_gene: TRBV4-2; d_gene: TRBD2; CDR3nt: TGTGCCAGCAGCCAAGAGACCGGGACTAGCGGCCGCAATGAGCAGTTCTTC; CDR3aa: CASSQETGTSGRNEQFF
abundance: .; j_gene: TRBJ2-5; v_gene: TRBV21-1; d_gene: .; CDR3nt: TGTGCCAGCAGCTGGCGGGGGGGGATACAAGAGACCCAGTACTTC; CDR3aa: CASSWRGGIQETQYF
abundance: .; j_gene: TRBJ2-5; v_gene: TRBV27; d_gene: TRBD1; CDR3nt: TGTGCCAGCGGGACAGTGCAAGAGACCCAGTACTTC; CDR3aa: CASGTVQETQYF
abundance: once; j_gene: TRBJ1-2; v_gene: TRBV6-6; d_gene: .; CDR3nt: TGTGCCAGCAGGTTTGAGGAGAACTATGGCTACACCTTC; CDR3aa: CASRFEENYGYTF
abundance: .; j_gene: TRBJ1-1; v_gene: TRBV6-5; d_gene: .; CDR3nt: TGTGCCAGCACCCGGGCAGATTATATGAACACTGAAGCTTTCTTT; CDR3aa: CASTRADYMNTEAFF
abundance: .; j_gene: TRBJ1-6; v_gene: TRBV27; d_gene: .; CDR3nt: TGTGCCAGCAGTTCGGGAGGGGATTCACCCCTCCACTTT; CDR3aa: CASSSGGDSPLHF
abundance: .; j_gene: TRBJ1-3; v_gene: TRBV5-1; d_gene: .; CDR3nt: TGCGCCAGCAGCTTGGAAATCCCCGGGGTCAACTCTGGAAACACCATATATTTT; CDR3aa: CASSLEIPGVNSGNTIYF
abundance: .; j_gene: TRBJ2-7; v_gene: TRBV30; d_gene: .; CDR3nt: TGTGCCTGGAGTGTACGTGGACTCATAGCTACCTACGAGCAGTACTTC; CDR3aa: CAWSVRGLIATYEQYF
abundance: .; j_gene: TRBJ1-1; v_gene: TRBV10-3; d_gene: .; CDR3nt: TGTGCCATCAGTGAGTCGGGGCCGCTGGCTTTCTTT; CDR3aa: CAISESGPLAFF
abundance: few; j_gene: TRBJ2-4; v_gene: TRBV7-9; d_gene: TRBD1; CDR3nt: TGTGCCAGCAGCCCGATCCCAGACAGGGAGTACTTC; CDR3aa: CASSPIPDREYF
abundance: .; j_gene: TRBJ2-7; v_gene: TRBV5-5; d_gene: TRBD1; CDR3nt: TGTGCCAGCAGCGCGCCGGACAGGGGAAGGCCCTACGAGCAGTACTTC; CDR3aa: CASSAPDRGRPYEQYF
abundance: once; j_gene: TRBJ2-7; v_gene: TRBV4-1; d_gene: TRBD2; CDR3nt: TGCGCCAGCAGCCAAGTGGCACTAGCGGGCTACGAGCAGTACTTC; CDR3aa: CASSQVALAGYEQYF
abundance: .; j_gene: TRBJ1-5; v_gene: TRBV7-8; d_gene: TRBD1; CDR3nt: TGTGCCAGCAGCTTAGAGCTAACAGGGGACCCATATAGCAATCAGCCCCAGCATTTT; CDR3aa: CASSLELTGDPYSNQPQHF
abundance: medium-sized; j_gene: TRBJ1-2; v_gene: TRBV28; d_gene: .; CDR3nt: TGTGCCAGCAGTTTACCCCATAACTATGGCTACACCTTC; CDR3aa: CASSLPHNYGYTF
abundance: .; j_gene: TRBJ2-1; v_gene: TRBV11-2; d_gene: .; CDR3nt: TGTGCCAGCAGCCCTACTAGTGGAGCCAATGAGCAGTTCTTC; CDR3aa: CASSPTSGANEQFF
abundance: .; j_gene: TRBJ2-1; v_gene: TRBV27; d_gene: TRBD2; CDR3nt: TGTGCCAGCAAGGCTAGCGGGGACTACAATGAGCAGTTCTTC; CDR3aa: CASKASGDYNEQFF
abundance: .; j_gene: TRBJ2-3; v_gene: TRBV6-1; d_gene: TRBD2; CDR3nt: TGTGCCAGCACCCCTGAGACTAGCGGAGCCGATACGCAGTATTTT; CDR3aa: CASTPETSGADTQYF
abundance: .; j_gene: TRBJ2-7; v_gene: TRBV7-9; d_gene: .; CDR3nt: TGTGCCAGCAGCTTATCCTACGAGCAGTACTTC; CDR3aa: CASSLSYEQYF
abundance: few; j_gene: TRBJ2-3; v_gene: TRBV4-1; d_gene: .; CDR3nt: TGCGCCAGCAGCCAAGCGACGCATCCAGATACGCAGTATTTT; CDR3aa: CASSQATHPDTQYF
abundance: once; j_gene: TRBJ1-1; v_gene: TRBV27; d_gene: TRBD1; CDR3nt: TGTGCCAGCAGTTTATTCGGCAGGGGGACTGAAGCTTTCTTT; CDR3aa: CASSLFGRGTEAFF
abundance: .; j_gene: TRBJ1-2; v_gene: TRBV6-6; d_gene: .; CDR3nt: TGTGCCAGCAGTTCTAACGCCCAAGCTTCTCGGGATGGCTACACCTTC; CDR3aa: CASSSNAQASRDGYTF
abundance: .; j_gene: TRBJ2-1; v_gene: TRBV2; d_gene: TRBD2; CDR3nt: TGTGCCAGCAGTGAAATCAGCCTAGCGGTCAATGAGCAGTTCTTC; CDR3aa: CASSEISLAVNEQFF
abundance: .; j_gene: TRBJ1-1; v_gene: TRBV7-9; d_gene: .; CDR3nt: TGTGCCAGCGGCATAGGGGGGACTGAAGCTTTCTTT; CDR3aa: CASGIGGTEAFF
abundance: .; j_gene: TRBJ2-7; v_gene: TRBV6-1; d_gene: TRBD2; CDR3nt: TGTGCCAGCAGGGGGACTAGCGGGAGGAACGAGCAGTACTTC; CDR3aa: CASRGTSGRNEQYF
abundance: .; j_gene: TRBJ2-3; v_gene: TRBV9; d_gene: .; CDR3nt: TGTGCCAGCAGCGTAGCAGTAGCGGTCCGCACAGATACGCAGTATTTT; CDR3aa: CASSVAVAVRTDTQYF
abundance: .; j_gene: TRBJ2-7; v_gene: TRBV27; d_gene: .; CDR3nt: TGTGCCAGCAGGGGTATAACCTACGAGCAGTACTTC; CDR3aa: CASRGITYEQYF
abundance: .; j_gene: TRBJ2-3; v_gene: TRBV10-1; d_gene: .; CDR3nt: TGCGCCAGCAGTGATAACAGCTTCACAGATACGCAGTATTTT; CDR3aa: CASSDNSFTDTQYF
abundance: .; j_gene: TRBJ2-1; v_gene: TRBV27; d_gene: TRBD2; CDR3nt: TGTGCCAGCAGTTGGACTAGCGGCGTGAATGAGCAGTTCTTC; CDR3aa: CASSWTSGVNEQFF
abundance: .; j_gene: TRBJ1-1; v_gene: TRBV10-2; d_gene: TRBD1; CDR3nt: TGCGCCAGCAGCCCAGGGGGACGCACTGAAGCTTTCTTT; CDR3aa: CASSPGGRTEAFF
abundance: .; j_gene: TRBJ2-7; v_gene: TRBV2; d_gene: .; CDR3nt: TGTGCCAGCAGGGCGACAGACTCCTACGAGCAGTACTTC; CDR3aa: CASRATDSYEQYF
abundance: once; j_gene: TRBJ2-7; v_gene: TRBV6-1; d_gene: TRBD1; CDR3nt: TGTGCCAGCAGTGAATTACAGGGGGCGGCACCCTACGAGCAGTACTTC; CDR3aa: CASSELQGAAPYEQYF
abundance: .; j_gene: TRBJ2-2; v_gene: TRBV7-9; d_gene: .; CDR3nt: TGTGCCAGCAGCTCCCCGGAGGGCGGCGGGGAGCTGTTTTTT; CDR3aa: CASSSPEGGGELFF
abundance: .; j_gene: TRBJ2-1; v_gene: TRBV27; d_gene: .; CDR3nt: TGTGCCAGCAAAACACAGGGTTATGAGCAGTTCTTC; CDR3aa: CASKTQGYEQFF
abundance: once; j_gene: TRBJ2-7; v_gene: TRBV27; d_gene: .; CDR3nt: TGTGCCACTGCAAGGGGGACCTACGAGCAGTACTTC; CDR3aa: CATARGTYEQYF
abundance: .; j_gene: TRBJ1-1; v_gene: TRBV30; d_gene: .; CDR3nt: TGTGCCTGGAATCCCAGCATGAACACTGAAGCTTTCTTT; CDR3aa: CAWNPSMNTEAFF
abundance: .; j_gene: TRBJ1-5; v_gene: TRBV5-1; d_gene: .; CDR3nt: TGCGCCAGCAGCTTTACAGCGTCCCCTTATAGCAATCAGCCCCAGCATTTT; CDR3aa: CASSFTASPYSNQPQHF
abundance: once; j_gene: TRBJ1-1; v_gene: TRBV6-1; d_gene: .; CDR3nt: TGTGCCAGCAGTGAAGGCAGGGTCGTGAACACTGAAGCTTTCTTT; CDR3aa: CASSEGRVVNTEAFF
abundance: .; j_gene: TRBJ2-7; v_gene: TRBV7-9; d_gene: .; CDR3nt: TGTGCCAGCAGCCCCAGTGAAACAGGGATCAACGAGCAGTACTTC; CDR3aa: CASSPSETGINEQYF
abundance: few; j_gene: TRBJ1-1; v_gene: TRBV27; d_gene: .; CDR3nt: TGTGCCAGCAGTACGGACACGAACACTGAAGCTTTCTTT; CDR3aa: CASSTDTNTEAFF
abundance: .; j_gene: TRBJ1-1; v_gene: TRBV5-5; d_gene: .; CDR3nt: TGTGCCAGCAGCTTGGACACTCTTGGGACTGAAGCTTTCTTT; CDR3aa: CASSLDTLGTEAFF